The clone carrying this T cell receptor beta chain was counted many times. Its matching antigen is unknown. CD45RA-CD27- cells were effector memory; CD45RA+CD27- cells were EMRA. These data originate in a study of naive and memory T cell subsets. Study-wide results and limits: TCR abundance followed a power law differing between naive and memory subsets. Over 95% of naive TCR sequences appeared only once after error correction, unlike memory subsets.

Two oligonucleotides, mixed equimolar, formed the beta constant-region primer covering TRBC1 and TRBC2. The ligated cDNA underwent four PCR rounds using SP2 and nested alpha and beta constant-region primers. Each CDR3 protein gets one entry after TCRdb re-called the UMI-ligation and nested PCR reads with MiXCR. The data show tens of thousands of distinct CDR3 sequences, less than 20% seen once. CDR1 MNHNS and CDR2 SASEGT come from the germline V gene. The V end was cut by 4 bases, the J end by 4 bases, with 11 bases between. CDR3 length equals 13 residues. The clonotype was recovered from a human donor in good health. The sample was effector memory CD4+ T cells from blood. Subset of the sample: effector memory, CD45RA- CD27-. This rearrangement joins TRBV6-1 to TRBJ2-7; D could derive from TRBD1 or TRBD2 (5 bases each). CDR3 amino acids: CASSGDRAYEQYF. CDR3 bases: TGTGCCAGCAGTGGGGACCGAGCGTACGAGCAGTACTTC.